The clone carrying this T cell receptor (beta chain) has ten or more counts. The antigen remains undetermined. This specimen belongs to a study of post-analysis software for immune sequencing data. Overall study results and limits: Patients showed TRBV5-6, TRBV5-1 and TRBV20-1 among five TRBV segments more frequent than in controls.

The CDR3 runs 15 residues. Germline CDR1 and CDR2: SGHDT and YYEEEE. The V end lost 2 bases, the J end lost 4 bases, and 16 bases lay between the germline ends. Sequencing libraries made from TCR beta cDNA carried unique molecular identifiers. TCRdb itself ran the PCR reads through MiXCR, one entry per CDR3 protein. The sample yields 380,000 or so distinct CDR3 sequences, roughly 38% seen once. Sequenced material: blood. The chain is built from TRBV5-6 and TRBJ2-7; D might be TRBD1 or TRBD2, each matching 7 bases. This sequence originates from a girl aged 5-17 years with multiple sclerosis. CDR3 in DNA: TGTGCCAGCAGCTTCAGACAGGGACTAACGTACGAGCAGTACTTC. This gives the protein CASSFRQGLTYEQYF.